This entry lists 13 T cell receptor beta chains sequenced from one sample in a study of long-term antiretroviral therapy in people with HIV. Sequencing used immunoSEQ v3.0 at survey level. Sequencing used immunoSEQ multiplex PCR; TCRdb keeps in-frame clones, though not all of them. The sample has tens of thousands of clones, roughly 89% seen once. Sequencing was performed on unsorted PBMCs, taken 0.4 years after starting antiretroviral therapy. These TCRs come from a man in his late teens or twenties with HIV.

V usage is TRBV5-1 and J usage is TRBJ2-2, with TRBD1 identical over 9 bases. The ends lost 7 bases at V and 1 base at J; junction bases unmatched: 2. Per germline, CDR1 SGHRS and CDR2 YFSETQ. The CDR3 has 14 residues. The CDR3 is CASQDRGNTGELFF. For the CDR3, the DNA is TGCGCCAGCCAGGACAGGGGGAACACCGGGGAGCTGTTTTTT.

V usage is TRBV19 and J usage is TRBJ2-3; no definite D call. The CDR3 totals 11 residues. Looked up from germline, CDR1 is LNHDA and CDR2 is SQIVND (reference sequence). Trimming took 6 bases from V and 3 from J, leaving 4 bases between them. The CDR3 reads CASSRTDTQYF. The DNA of the CDR3 is TGTGCCAGTAGCCGGACAGATACGCAGTATTTT.

This rearrangement joins TRBV5-6 to TRBJ2-1; the D is unclear. CDR3 length: 11 residues. Per the germline V gene, CDR1 is SGHDT and CDR2 is YYEEEE. V was trimmed by 2 bases and J by 6 bases, leaving 3 bases between them. The CDR3 protein is CASSFTNEQFF. CDR3 sequence (DNA): TGTGCCAGCAGCTTTACCAATGAGCAGTTCTTC.

The genes are TRBV19 and TRBJ2-7, with 7 bases matching TRBD1. Trimming cost V 3 bases and J 6 bases; bases outside gene matches: 11. Germline V gene sequence: CDR1 LNHDA, CDR2 SQIVND (reference sequence). The CDR3 is made up of 15 amino acids. This CDR3 is CASSIRRQGRLEQYF. Here the CDR3 DNA reads TGTGCCAGTAGTATCCGTCGACAGGGTCGCCTCGAGCAGTACTTC.

The sample holds one count of this clone. V gene TRBV14 combines with J gene TRBJ2-2, with D hard to call. Per the germline V gene, CDR1 is SGHDN and CDR2 is FVKESK. The CDR3 sequence is 15 residues long. The V end lost 4 bases, the J end lost 1 base, and 10 bases lay between the germline ends. CDR3 in DNA: TGTGCCAGCAGCCTGATAGAGTGGAACACCGGGGAGCTGTTTTTT. This encodes CASSLIEWNTGELFF.

The V call is TRBV9, the J call TRBJ2-5, with 8 bases identical to TRBD1. Germline V gene data show CDR1 as SGDLS and CDR2 as YYNGEE. V shed 0 bases and J 3 bases; nucleotides not matched to a gene: 7. The CDR3 consists of 16 residues. The CDR3 DNA reads TGTGCCAGCAGCGTAGATCCCTGGACAGGGAAAGAGACCCAGTACTTC. It encodes CASSVDPWTGKETQYF.

The chain joins TRBV6-6 to TRBJ2-7; weak D call: TRBD1 (6 bases). This CDR3 is built from 13 residues. V was cut by 8 bases and J by 6 bases, with 17 bases left in between. In germline, CDR1 is MNHNY, CDR2 SVGAGI (reference sequence). This CDR3 is CASGRQESGEQYF. For the CDR3, the DNA is TGTGCCAGCGGGCGACAGGAATCGGGCGAGCAGTACTTC.

The chain carries TRBV9 and TRBJ2-2; a possible D gene is TRBD1 (6 bases). Trimming shortened V by 2 bases and J by 1 base, and 12 bases separated the two germline ends. The CDR3 contains 16 residues. CDR1 is SGDLS, CDR2 YYNGEE, per germline. The CDR3 region is CASSVAEGENTGELFF. The DNA for the CDR3 is TGTGCCAGCAGCGTTGCCGAGGGGGAGAACACCGGGGAGCTGTTTTTT.

The chain couples TRBV11-2 to TRBJ1-1; D call uncertain. V dropped 3 bases and J dropped 2 bases, with 7 bases sitting between them. The CDR3 sequence is 13 residues long. Per germline, CDR1 SGHAT and CDR2 FQNNGV. The CDR3 nucleotides are TGTGCCAGCAGCTTGGAGATTAACACTGAAGCTTTCTTT. This translates into CASSLEINTEAFF. The entire variable domain, with the rest obtained from reference TRBV11-2 and TRBJ1-1, is as follows: EAGVAQSPRYKIIEKRQSVAFWCNPISGHATLYWYQQILGQGPKLLIQFQNNGVVDDSQLPKDRFSAERLKGVDSTLKIQPAKLEDSAVYLCASSLEINTEAFFGQGTRLTVV.

This rearrangement joins TRBV25-1 to TRBJ1-1, with no clear D. The CDR3 sequence is 14 residues long. V was shortened by 2 bases and J by 4 bases, with 11 bases between the two germline ends. CDR1 is MGHDK, CDR2 SYGVNS, per germline. The CDR3 region is CASSEPLTGTEAFF. In DNA form, the CDR3 reads TGTGCCAGCAGTGAACCCCTGACTGGCACTGAAGCTTTCTTT.

This clone was found a few times. J is TRBJ2-7 and V is TRBV19, with D possibly TRBD1 on 5 matching bases. V shed 6 bases and J shed 2 bases, with 14 bases lying between them. This CDR3 is built from 14 residues. Germline CDR1 and CDR2: LNHDA and SQIVND (reference sequence). The CDR3 bases are TGTGCCAGTAGGTCGGCTCTGGGGCCCTACGAGCAGTACTTC. This translates into CASRSALGPYEQYF.

This sequence joins TRBV28 and TRBJ1-1, with D uncertain. The germline V gene encodes CDR1 MDHEN and CDR2 SYDVKM. Trimming left V 6 bases short and J 7 bases short, with 15 bases between. The CDR3 extends over 13 amino acids. The CDR3 DNA sequence: TGTGCCAGCAGCCTCCTCGGGGAGGGTGAAGCTTTCTTT. Translation: CASSLLGEGEAFF. Full variable domain (outside the CDR3, taken from reference TRBV28 and TRBJ1-1): DVKVTQSSRYLVKRTGEKVFLECVQDMDHENMFWYRQDPGLGLRLIYFSYDVKMKEKGDIPEGYSVSREKKERFSLILESASTNQTSMYLCASSLLGEGEAFFGQGTRLTVV.

The gene calls are TRBV14 and TRBJ1-2; TRBD1 aligns across 9 bases. J gave up 8 bases and V 4 bases, and 2 bases lay outside the gene matches. The V gene's germline CDR1 is SGHDN and CDR2 FVKESK. This CDR3 region has 12 residues. The CDR3 region has the DNA TGTGCCAGCAGCCGGGACAGGGTGGGCTACACCTTC. Its protein product is CASSRDRVGYTF.